This T cell receptor beta chain comes out of a study of cytomegalovirus exposure and HLA in healthy donors. This clone came up a few times. Libraries were prepared by immunoSEQ multiplex PCR; TCRdb keeps only in-frame clonotypes and omits some of them. There are about 330,000 clones in the sample; just over 85% occur only once, and under 0.85% lies in the top ten. The donors were part of the validation cohort, which consisted of more than 90 subjects and was separate from the first cohort of 666 subjects. The sequence came from a woman younger than 35 in good health and CMV-seronegative. Material for sequencing was PBMCs.

CDR3 DNA: TGTGCCAGCAGCTTACAACAGGGGTTCGTTTACGAGCAGTACTTC. This codes for CASSLQQGFVYEQYF. The genes are TRBV7-2 and TRBJ2-7; 7 bases fit TRBD1. Per the germline V gene, CDR1 is SGHTA and CDR2 is FQGNSA. This CDR3 spans 15 amino acids. Trimming took 2 bases from V and 4 from J; bases not matched to a gene: 8.